Given below is one T cell receptor (beta chain) in context. V was clipped by 5 bases and J by 6 bases, with 16 bases between them. This CDR3 is built from 13 residues. Looked up from germline, CDR1 is SQVTM and CDR2 is ANQGSEA. TCRdb's table, derived via immunoSEQ multiplex PCR, lists solely in-frame clones and lacks some. The table shows some 91,000 clones, with less than 85% occurring only once. This sample was included in a study of blood T cell repertoires in COVID-19. The sequence derives from a man in his 70s with acute or convalescent COVID-19. The chain has TRBV29-1 and TRBJ1-1; a possible D gene is TRBD1 (6 bases). Sequenced material: peripheral blood. CDR3 in DNA: TGCAGCGTTTATTACGGGGGGGCGGCTGAAGCTTTCTTT. Translation gives CSVYYGGAAEAFF.